A single sample is the source of the 10 T cell receptor beta chains below, sequenced in a study of cytomegalovirus exposure and HLA in healthy donors. The study ran its PCR with 60 Vbeta and 13 Jbeta primers. Data came from immunoSEQ multiplex PCR; TCRdb stores just in-frame clones and leaves some out. This sample has about 100,000 clones, with approximately 87% found just once. Material: PBMCs. These TCRs come from a middle-aged man in good health and CMV-seronegative.

The genes are TRBV5-1 and TRBJ2-1; no reliable D call. V lost 2 bases and J lost 9, with 6 bases in between. Germline V gene sequence: CDR1 SGHRS, CDR2 YFSETQ. This CDR3 is built from 11 residues. The CDR3 is CASSLLPEQFF. The DNA of the CDR3 is TGCGCCAGCAGCTTACTCCCTGAGCAGTTCTTC.

V usage is TRBV11-2 and J usage is TRBJ2-7; TRBD1 matches at 9 bases. This CDR3 comprises 14 residues. From germline, CDR1 is SGHAT and CDR2 FQNNGV. Trimming at V came to 5 bases and at J to 7 bases, leaving 9 bases not matched to a gene. The CDR3 reads CASSKDRGREEQYF. The CDR3 DNA follows: TGTGCCAGCAGCAAGGACAGGGGCCGGGAGGAGCAGTACTTC.

This chain joins TRBV9 and TRBJ2-1, with 11 positions matching TRBD2. Per the germline V gene, CDR1 is SGDLS and CDR2 is YYNGEE. V shed 4 bases and J 4 bases; nucleotides not matched to a gene: 4. The CDR3 spans 15 residues. The CDR3 DNA reads TGTGCCAGCAGCCTTCGACTAGCGGGGTACAATGAGCAGTTCTTC. Its translation is CASSLRLAGYNEQFF. Filled out from reference TRBV9 and TRBJ2-1, the complete variable domain reads DSGVTQTPKHLITATGQRVTLRCSPRSGDLSVYWYQQSLDQGLQFLIQYYNGEERAKGNILERFSAQQFPDLHSELNLSSLELGDSALYFCASSLRLAGYNEQFFGPGTRLTVL.

The CDR3 bases are TGTGCCAGCAGCAAAGTCTTCCCAGGGGCCCCCTTAAACACCGGGGAGCTGTTTTTT. Its translation is CASSKVFPGAPLNTGELFF. The chain has TRBV21-1 and TRBJ2-2; no check of the table's D call, TRBD1, against the DNA was made. TRBV21-1 is assigned pseudogene status. The CDR3 consists of 19 residues.

CDR3 DNA sequence: TGTGCCACCCGAGGAGAGCGGGGCCGAGAGACCCAGTACTTC. Residues: CATRGERGRETQYF. The chain carries TRBV19 and TRBJ2-5, with 7 bases matching TRBD2. J gave up 4 bases and V 10 bases, and 12 bases lay outside the gene matches. The germline CDR1 and CDR2 sequences are LNHDA and SQIVND (reference sequence). This CDR3 contains 14 residues.

This rearrangement joins TRBV30 to TRBJ2-7, with a weak D call TRBD1 (5 bases). Germline loops: CDR1 GTSNPN, CDR2 SVGIG (reference sequence). Deletions cut 0 bases from V and 0 bases from J, with 12 bases between. CDR3 length equals 15 residues. CDR3 loop: CAWSVPGFSSYEQYF. Here the CDR3 DNA reads TGTGCCTGGAGTGTACCAGGGTTTAGCTCCTACGAGCAGTACTTC.

The CDR3: CASSERLAGPSNEQFF. CDR3 nucleotides: TGTGCCAGCAGCGAGAGACTAGCGGGGCCATCCAATGAGCAGTTCTTC. This chain connects TRBV9 to TRBJ2-1, with 11 bases that match TRBD2. Germline V gene data show CDR1 as SGDLS and CDR2 as YYNGEE. The CDR3 runs to 16 residues. V was pared by 3 bases and J by 6 bases, with 8 bases of the junction left unmatched.

The J gene is TRBJ1-5, the V gene TRBV2, with 11 bases that match TRBD1. Germline CDR1 and CDR2: SNHLY and FYNNEI. The CDR3 length is 15 residues. The J segment lost 3 bases and the V segment lost 8 bases, leaving 6 bases of the junction unmatched. The CDR3 loop reads CASLEDRGHNQPQHF. The CDR3 DNA is TGTGCCAGCTTGGAGGACAGGGGGCACAATCAGCCCCAGCATTTT.

The chain links TRBV7-2 to TRBJ2-3; the match to TRBD2 covers 9 bases. The germline CDR1 and CDR2 sequences are SGHTA and FQGNSA. The V gene end was trimmed by 3 bases and the J gene end by 8 bases; junction bases not matched to a gene: 21. The CDR3 is 19 amino acids. DNA of the CDR3: TGTGCCAGCAGCTTGTGGGCTAGCGGGGCCAGCGGGAACACGGTTACGCAGTATTTT. Its translation: CASSLWASGASGNTVTQYF.

The chain links TRBV19 to TRBJ2-7; weak D call: TRBD2 (6 bases). The germline CDR1 and CDR2 sequences are LNHDA and SQIVND (reference sequence). Trimming shortened V by 7 bases and J by 0 bases, and 13 bases separated the two germline ends. CDR3 length equals 14 residues. CDR3 DNA sequence: TGTGCCAGTACTCCCGGGACTGCCTCCTACGAGCAGTACTTC. Its translation: CASTPGTASYEQYF.